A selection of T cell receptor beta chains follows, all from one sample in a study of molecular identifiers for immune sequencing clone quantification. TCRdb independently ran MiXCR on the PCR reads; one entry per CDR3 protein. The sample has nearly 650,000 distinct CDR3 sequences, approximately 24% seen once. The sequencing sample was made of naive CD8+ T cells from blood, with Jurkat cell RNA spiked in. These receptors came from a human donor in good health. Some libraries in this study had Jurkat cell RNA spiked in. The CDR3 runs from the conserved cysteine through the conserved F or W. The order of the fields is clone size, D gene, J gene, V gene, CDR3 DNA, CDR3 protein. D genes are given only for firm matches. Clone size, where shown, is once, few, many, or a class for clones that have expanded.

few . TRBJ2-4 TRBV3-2 TGTGCCAGCAGCCAAGATTCGGAATCCAAAAACATTCAGTACTTC CASSQDSESKNIQYF
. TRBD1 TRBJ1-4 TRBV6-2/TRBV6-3 TGTGCCAGCAGTTCCCGGGACAGGCTGATCAATGAAAAACTGTTTTTT CASSSRDRLINEKLFF
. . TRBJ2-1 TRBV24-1 TGTGCCACCAGTGATTACGACGAAGACAATGAGCAGTTCTTC CATSDYDEDNEQFF
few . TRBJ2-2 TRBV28 TGTGCCAGCGCCCGTGGGGGTTGGGCAGACGATTTCGCGGGGGAGCTGTTTTTT CASARGGWADDFAGELFF
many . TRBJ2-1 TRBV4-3 TGCGCCAGCAGCCCGACAGTTTTTAGTGAGCAGTTCTTC CASSPTVFSEQFF
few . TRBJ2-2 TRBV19 TGTGCCAGTAACAATATTGGGGGGCACACCGGGGAGCTGTTTTTT CASNNIGGHTGELFF
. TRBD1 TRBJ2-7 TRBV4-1 TGCGCCAGCAGCCAAGGGGGACAGCCTATTGGGTACGAGCAGTACTTC CASSQGGQPIGYEQYF
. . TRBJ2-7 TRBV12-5 TGTGCTAGTGGTTTAGGCGGAGGGCGGTACGAGCAGTACTTC CASGLGGGRYEQYF
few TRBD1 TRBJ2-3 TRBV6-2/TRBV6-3 TGTGCCAGCAGTCCCTGGGACAGATCCAGCACAGATACGCAGTATTTT CASSPWDRSSTDTQYF
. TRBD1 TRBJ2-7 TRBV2 TGTGCCAGCAGACCCGGACAGGGTAGAAGCTACGAGCAGTACTTC CASRPGQGRSYEQYF
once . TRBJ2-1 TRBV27 TGTGCCAGCAGTTCCGGACTCGGCTCCTACAATGAGCAGTTCTTC CASSSGLGSYNEQFF
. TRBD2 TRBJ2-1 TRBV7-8 TGTGCCAGCAGCTGGTTCGGGCGGGGGGGCCGCGATGAGCAGTTCTTC CASSWFGRGGRDEQFF
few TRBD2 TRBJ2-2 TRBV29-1 TGCAGCGGATCAACAGGCGGGGGTACCGGGGAGCTGTTTTTT CSGSTGGGTGELFF
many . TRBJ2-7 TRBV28 TGTGCCAGCAGGGCTGGGCCTAGCTCGTACTACGAGCAGTACTTC CASRAGPSSYYEQYF
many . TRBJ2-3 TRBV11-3 TGTGCCAGCAGCCCCGGACTGAAAAGCACAGATACGCAGTATTTT CASSPGLKSTDTQYF
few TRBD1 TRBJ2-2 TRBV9 TGTGCCAGCAGCGTAGGTGGGACAGGAAACACCGGGGAGCTGTTTTTT CASSVGGTGNTGELFF
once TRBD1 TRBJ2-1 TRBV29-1 TGCAGCGTTTCACAGGGGCGGAATAAGCAGTTCTTC CSVSQGRNKQFF
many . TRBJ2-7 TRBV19 TGTGCCAGTAGTACGAGACAGGATGCTCGGGAGGAGCAGTACTTC CASSTRQDAREEQYF
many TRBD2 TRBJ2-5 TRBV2 TGTGCCAGCAGTGATGCACTAGCGGGGAAAGAGACCCAGTACTTC CASSDALAGKETQYF
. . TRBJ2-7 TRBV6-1 TGTGCCAGCAGACAGCAGACAGAGGACTACGAGCAGTACTTC CASRQQTEDYEQYF
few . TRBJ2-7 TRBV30 TGTGCCTGGAGTGTAGGGGAGGGGGGATACGAGCAGTACTTC CAWSVGEGGYEQYF
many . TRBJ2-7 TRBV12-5 TGTGCTAGTGGTTTAGGACCCTCCTACGAGCAGTACTTC CASGLGPSYEQYF
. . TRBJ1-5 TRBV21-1 TGTGCCAGCAGCAGGCCCAGGAGGAGCAATCAGCCCCAGCATTTT CASSRPRRSNQPQHF
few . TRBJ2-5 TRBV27 TGTGCCAGCAGTTCACAGTGGGGCCAAGAGACCCAGTACTTC CASSSQWGQETQYF
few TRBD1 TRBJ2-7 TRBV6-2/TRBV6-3 TGTGCCAGCAGTCGAACCGGGACAGGGCGAATCCCAACGGAGCAGTACTTC CASSRTGTGRIPTEQYF
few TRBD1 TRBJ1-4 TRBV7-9 TGTGCCAGCAGCTTAGACAGGGGGCTGTATAATGAAAAACTGTTTTTT CASSLDRGLYNEKLFF
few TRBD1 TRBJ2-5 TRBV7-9 TGTGCCAGCAGCTTACGGTCGCAGGGGGCCCAAGAGACCCAGTACTTC CASSLRSQGAQETQYF
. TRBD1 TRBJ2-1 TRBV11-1 TGTGCCAGCAGCCCCTGGACAGGAAGGAGCTCCTACAATGAGCAGTTCTTC CASSPWTGRSSYNEQFF
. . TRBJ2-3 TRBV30 TGTACCTGGAGTGTGGTGGCAGATACGCAGTATTTT CTWSVVADTQYF
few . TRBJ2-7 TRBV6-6 TGTGCCAGCGGACCTTCACCAGGGCTCACAAGCTCCTACGAGCAGTACTTC CASGPSPGLTSSYEQYF
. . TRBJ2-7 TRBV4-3 TGCGCCAGCAGCCAAGCCGCCACATTATCCTACGAGCAGTACTTC CASSQAATLSYEQYF
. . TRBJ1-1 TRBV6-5 TGTGCCAGCAGTTACAACGAGGGCCCTGCCGCTTTCTTT CASSYNEGPAAFF
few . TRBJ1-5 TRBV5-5 TGTGCCAGCAGCCTGGACGCCATGTATGGTCAGCCCCAGCATTTT CASSLDAMYGQPQHF
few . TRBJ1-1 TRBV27 TGTGCCAGCAGATCGTACCCTACAGGGTACACTGAAGCTCTCTTT CASRSYPTGYTEALF
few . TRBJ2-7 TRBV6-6 TGTGCCAGCAAAGACGGATCCCCCTACGAGCAGTACTTC CASKDGSPYEQYF
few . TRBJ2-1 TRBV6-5 TGTGCCAGCAGTTACTCTTCGCGAGGGGGTGAGCAGTTCTTC CASSYSSRGGEQFF
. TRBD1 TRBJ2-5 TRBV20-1 TGCAGTGCTTGCGACAGGGGGGAACAAGAGACCCAGTACTTC CSACDRGEQETQYF
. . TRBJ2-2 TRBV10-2 TGCGCCAGCGGACCTATGGGGAACACCGGGGAGCTGTTTTTT CASGPMGNTGELFF
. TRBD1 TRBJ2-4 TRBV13 TGTGCCAGCAGCTCCCGACAGGGGTTGGGGTACAAAAACATTCAGTACTTC CASSSRQGLGYKNIQYF
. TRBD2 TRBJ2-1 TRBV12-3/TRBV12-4 TGTGCCAGCAGTTCCCGGGTCCGGACTAGCGGCTACAATGAGCAGTTCTTC CASSSRVRTSGYNEQFF
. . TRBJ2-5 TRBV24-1 TGTGCCACCATTAGAGACAGAACCCACCAAGAGACCCAGTACTTC CATIRDRTHQETQYF
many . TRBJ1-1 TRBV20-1 TGCAGTGCTAACAGGTACGGGATGACTGAAGCTTTCTTT CSANRYGMTEAFF
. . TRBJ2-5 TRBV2 TGTGCCAGCAGTGGGGGGGTAAGGAGGGTACAAGAGACCCAGTACTTC CASSGGVRRVQETQYF
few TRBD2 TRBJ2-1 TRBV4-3 TGCGCCAGCAGCCAAACTAGCGGCGCCTACAACGAGCAGTTCTTC CASSQTSGAYNEQFF
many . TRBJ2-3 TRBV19 TGTGCCAGTAACTCTCAATCCCGGGGTTTTAGCACAGATACGCAGTATTTT CASNSQSRGFSTDTQYF
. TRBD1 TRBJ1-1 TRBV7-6 TGTGCCTGCAGCTTAGAGAGGGGGCTCACTGAAGCTTTCTTT CACSLERGLTEAFF
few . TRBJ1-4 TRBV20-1 TGCAGTGCCAAGAACGGGGGTAGGGGAGCTAATGAAAAACTGTTTTTT CSAKNGGRGANEKLFF
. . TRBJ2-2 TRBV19 TGTGCCAGTAGTATACTCCAGGGGAACACCGGGGAGCCGTTTTTT CASSILQGNTGEPFF
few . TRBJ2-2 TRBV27 TGTGCCAGCAGTTTACTAGGGGCAGCCCTCCTGGGGGAGCTGTTTTTT CASSLLGAALLGELFF
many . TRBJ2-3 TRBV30 TGTGCCTGGGCCTTTGGGAGCACAGATACGCAGTATTTT CAWAFGSTDTQYF
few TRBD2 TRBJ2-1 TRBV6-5 TGTGCCAGCATCCTGACGGGCGGGGGGAGGAATGAGCAGTTCTTC CASILTGGGRNEQFF
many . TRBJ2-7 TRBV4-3 TGCGCCAGCAGCCAAGGTTCAGGGGATCCCTACGAGCAGTACTTC CASSQGSGDPYEQYF
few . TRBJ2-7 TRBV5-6 TGTGCCAGCAACTTGGAGGGGCCCATCAATTTCTACGAGCAGTACTTC CASNLEGPINFYEQYF
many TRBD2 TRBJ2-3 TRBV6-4 TGTGCCAGCAGTGACGGACTAGCCCGCACAGATACGCAGTATTTT CASSDGLARTDTQYF
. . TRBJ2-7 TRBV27 TGTGCCAGCAGTTCCGGACGGGACGGTTACTACGAGCAGTACTTC CASSSGRDGYYEQYF
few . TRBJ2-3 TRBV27 TGTGCCAGCAGGGACGGGACCATCGCCAATCCAGATACGCAGTATTTT CASRDGTIANPDTQYF
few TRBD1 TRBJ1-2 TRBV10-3 TGTGCCATCAGTGGTCCGCCACAGGGGGACTATGGCTACACCTTC CAISGPPQGDYGYTF
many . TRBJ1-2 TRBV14 TGTGCCAGCAGCCAAGAGGGACTTAACCCGCTTCGCTATGGCTACACCTTC CASSQEGLNPLRYGYTF
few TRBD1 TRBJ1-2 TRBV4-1 TGCGCCAGCAGCCAAGGACAGGGGGCAGGCGACTATGGCTACACCTTC CASSQGQGAGDYGYTF
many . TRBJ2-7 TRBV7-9 TGTGCCAGCAGCACCACACATGGGACCTACGAGCAGTACTTC CASSTTHGTYEQYF